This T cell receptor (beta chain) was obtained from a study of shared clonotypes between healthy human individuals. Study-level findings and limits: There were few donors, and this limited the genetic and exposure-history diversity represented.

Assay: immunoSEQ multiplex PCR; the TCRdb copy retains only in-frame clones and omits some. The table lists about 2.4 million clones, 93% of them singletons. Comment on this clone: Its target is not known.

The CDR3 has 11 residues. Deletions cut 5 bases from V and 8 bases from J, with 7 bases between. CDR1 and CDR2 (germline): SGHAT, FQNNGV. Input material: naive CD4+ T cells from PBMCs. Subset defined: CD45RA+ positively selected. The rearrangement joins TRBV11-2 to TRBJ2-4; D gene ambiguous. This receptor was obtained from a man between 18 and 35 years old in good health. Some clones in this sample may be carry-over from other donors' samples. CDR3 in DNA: TGTGCCAGCAGCGCTGGGGACATTCAGTACTTC. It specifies CASSAGDIQYF. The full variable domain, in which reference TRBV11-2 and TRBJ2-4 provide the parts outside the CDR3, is EAGVAQSPRYKIIEKRQSVAFWCNPISGHATLYWYQQILGQGPKLLIQFQNNGVVDDSQLPKDRFSAERLKGVDSTLKIQPAKLEDSAVYLCASSAGDIQYFGAGTRLSVL.